The present T cell receptor (beta chain) was sequenced within a study of CD8 T cells in Susac syndrome. In the study overall: The Susac syndrome patients were therapy-naive, on corticosteroids, or on intravenous immunoglobulin alone at blood draw. Study-wide results and caveats: Clonal expansion was not observed in the Susac syndrome CD4+ T cell repertoires.

The germline CDR1 and CDR2 sequences are DFQATT and SNEGSKA (reference sequence). The CDR3 extends over 10 amino acids. The V and J ends lost 3 bases and 6 bases respectively, with 5 bases between them. With respect to this clonotype: Its specificity is unknown.

Random hexamers were used to reverse transcribe an amount of roughly 0.45 to 1 ug RNA. TCRdb passed the immunoSEQ multiplex PCR reads through MiXCR, listing each CDR3 protein once. This repertoire shows about 180,000 distinct CDR3 sequences, 85% to 95% found once; its top ten account for around 0.11%. The genes are TRBV20-1 and TRBJ1-2; the D is unclear. Input material: CD4+ T cells from PBMCs. The clonotype originates from a human donor with Susac syndrome. The CDR3 nucleotides are TGCAGTGCTAGGCGGAATGGCTACACCTTC. Protein: CSARRNGYTF.